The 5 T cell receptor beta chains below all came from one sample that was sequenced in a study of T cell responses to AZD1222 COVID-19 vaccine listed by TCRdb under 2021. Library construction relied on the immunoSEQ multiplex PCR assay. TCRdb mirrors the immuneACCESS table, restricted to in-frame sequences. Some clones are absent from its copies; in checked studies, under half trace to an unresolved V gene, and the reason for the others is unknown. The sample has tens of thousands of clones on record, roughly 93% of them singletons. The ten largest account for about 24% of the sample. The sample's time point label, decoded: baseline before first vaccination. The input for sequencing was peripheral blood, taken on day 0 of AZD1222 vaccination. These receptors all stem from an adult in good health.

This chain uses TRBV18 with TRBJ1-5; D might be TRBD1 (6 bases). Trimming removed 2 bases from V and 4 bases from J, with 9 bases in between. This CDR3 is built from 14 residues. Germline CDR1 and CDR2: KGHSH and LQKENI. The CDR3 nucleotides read TGTGCCAGCTCACCAGGTACAGGGAATCAGCCCCAGCATTTT. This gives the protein CASSPGTGNQPQHF.

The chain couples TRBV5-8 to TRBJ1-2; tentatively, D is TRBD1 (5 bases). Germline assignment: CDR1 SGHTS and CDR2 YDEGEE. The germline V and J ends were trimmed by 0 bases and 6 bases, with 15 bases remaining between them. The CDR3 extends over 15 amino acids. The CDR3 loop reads CASSLGLGPIDGYTF. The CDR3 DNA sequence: TGTGCCAGCAGCTTGGGGCTGGGGCCTATAGATGGCTACACCTTC.

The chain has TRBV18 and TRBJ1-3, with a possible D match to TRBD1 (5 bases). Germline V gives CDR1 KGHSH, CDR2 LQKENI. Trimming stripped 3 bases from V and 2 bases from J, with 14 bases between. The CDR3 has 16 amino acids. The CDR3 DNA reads TGTGCCAGCTCACCGACATCAGGGATTCCTGGAAACACCATATATTTT. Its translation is CASSPTSGIPGNTIYF.

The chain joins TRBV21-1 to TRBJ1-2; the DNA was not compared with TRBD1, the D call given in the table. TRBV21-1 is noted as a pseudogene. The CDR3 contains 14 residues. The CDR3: CASSKFVRGGGYTF. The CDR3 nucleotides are TGTGCCAGCAGCAAATTTGTCAGGGGCGGAGGCTACACCTTC.

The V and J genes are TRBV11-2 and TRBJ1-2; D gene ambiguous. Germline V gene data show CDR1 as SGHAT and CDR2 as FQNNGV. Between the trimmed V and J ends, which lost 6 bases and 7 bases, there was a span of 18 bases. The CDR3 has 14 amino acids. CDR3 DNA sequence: TGTGCCAGCAGTCTTCCCCGGACTACTTTTGGCTACACCTTC. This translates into CASSLPRTTFGYTF.